This paragraph reports one T cell receptor (beta chain). Its antigen is as yet unknown. The PCR used 60 Vbeta and 13 Jbeta primers. The data were produced by immunoSEQ multiplex PCR, yet TCRdb's version contains in-frame clones alone and is incomplete. The sample records 150,000 to 200,000 clones, roughly 84% being singletons. The source of the sample is a study of cytomegalovirus exposure and HLA in healthy donors. The germline V gene encodes CDR1 SGHVS and CDR2 FQNEAQ. CDR3 length: 14 residues. V was trimmed by 7 bases and J by 2 bases, leaving 14 bases between them. Study-wide results and caveats: The study labeled 180 or so TCR beta chains cytomegalovirus-associated. TCR beta sequences reportedly predicted most subjects' HLA-A and HLA-B alleles accurately.

This TCR was recovered from a male donor in good health and CMV-seronegative. Specimen: PBMCs. The rearrangement uses TRBV7-8 and TRBJ1-2; D is unresolved. The chain's CDR3 is CASTELLRNYGYTF. The CDR3, as DNA: TGTGCCAGCACCGAACTGCTGCGGAACTATGGCTACACCTTC.